Following are 28 T cell receptor beta chains from one sample sequenced in a study of shared clonotypes between healthy human individuals. Sequencing was performed with immunoSEQ multiplex PCR; in TCRdb, only in-frame clones are kept and a portion is missing. The sample includes about 490,000 clones, approximately 82% seen only once; the top ten take about 12%. Specimen: PBMCs. Receptors originate from a woman in her forties in good health. Some clones in this sample may be carry-over from other donors' samples.

This rearrangement joins TRBV27 to TRBJ2-7, with D maybe TRBD2 (6 bases). This CDR3 comprises 15 residues. Looked up from germline, CDR1 is MNHEY and CDR2 is SMNVEV (reference sequence). V was cut by 5 bases and J by 4 bases, with 18 bases left in between. The CDR3 region is CASSRRGPPEYEQYF. The CDR3, as DNA: TGTGCCAGCAGTCGGCGGGGCCCGCCGGAATACGAGCAGTACTTC.

This clone appeared a few times. The V and J genes are TRBV21-1 and TRBJ2-1; TRBD2, the D gene given by the table, was not confirmed from the DNA. TRBV21-1 is a pseudogene segment. This CDR3 has 17 residues. CDR3 sequence (DNA): TGTGCCAGCAGCACCCTGACTCGCGCAAGCTCCTACAATGAGCAGTTCTTC. This encodes CASSTLTRASSYNEQFF.

This chain uses TRBV6-6 with TRBJ2-5; a weak D match, TRBD2 (6 bases). The CDR3 spans 15 residues. The germline V gene encodes CDR1 MNHNY and CDR2 SVGAGI (reference sequence). V lost 5 bases and J 11 bases, leaving 24 bases between the germline ends. CDR3 DNA sequence: TGTGCCAGCAGTCGCCGGGACTCCCGGCCGGGGGAGCAGTACTTC. Its protein product is CASSRRDSRPGEQYF.

This clone was detected a few times. The chain links TRBV6-1 to TRBJ1-1, with TRBD1 matching over 7 bases. Losses at the gene ends were 11 bases for V and 0 bases for J; bases not matched to a gene: 9. From germline, CDR1 is MNHNS and CDR2 SASEGT. This CDR3 contains 14 residues. The CDR3, as DNA: TGTGCCGGCATAGGGGGCACCATGAACACTGAAGCTTTCTTT. Its protein is CAGIGGTMNTEAFF.

This clone was observed once. The rearrangement links TRBV28 to TRBJ1-3, with 7 bases identical to TRBD1. The CDR3 is made up of 16 amino acids. In germline, CDR1 is MDHEN, CDR2 SYDVKM. The V and J ends lost 8 bases and 0 bases, in that order; junction bases with no gene match: 10. CDR3 bases: TGTGCCAGCGGACACCGAAGGGGGCGCTCTGGAAACACCATATATTTT. The encoded protein is CASGHRRGRSGNTIYF. Combining the CDR3 with reference TRBV28 and TRBJ1-3 gives the whole variable domain DVKVTQSSRYLVKRTGEKVFLECVQDMDHENMFWYRQDPGLGLRLIYFSYDVKMKEKGDIPEGYSVSREKKERFSLILESASTNQTSMYLCASGHRRGRSGNTIYFGEGSWLTVV.

This chain joins TRBV7-3 and TRBJ2-5; 12 nucleotides agree with TRBD2. The CDR3 runs 19 residues. Germline values: CDR1 SGHTA, CDR2 FQGTGA. The V gene end was trimmed by 5 bases and the J gene end by 0 bases; junction bases not matched to a gene: 13. The CDR3: CASSLKPLGLAGNQETQYF. The CDR3 DNA is TGTGCCAGCAGCCTAAAACCCTTAGGACTAGCGGGAAACCAAGAGACCCAGTACTTC.

V is TRBV25-1 and J is TRBJ2-2; TRBD1 matches 8 bases. V was clipped by 3 bases and J by 0 bases; unmatched bases: 3. The CDR3 totals 16 residues. The germline V gene has CDR1 MGHDK and CDR2 SYGVNS. The CDR3 DNA reads as TGTGCCAGCAGTGACCCGGGACAGGCGAACACCGGGGAGCTGTTTTTT. The encoded protein is CASSDPGQANTGELFF.

This clone came up once. V usage is TRBV13 and J usage is TRBJ1-2; weak D call: TRBD1 (5 bases). Germline loops: CDR1 PRHDT, CDR2 FYEKMQ (reference sequence). The CDR3 totals 14 residues. With 0 bases removed from V and 3 bases from J, the gap between germline ends came to 8 bases. The CDR3, as DNA: TGTGCCAGCAGCTTAGGTTCACAGGACTATGGCTACACCTTC. It translates to CASSLGSQDYGYTF.

The gene calls are TRBV5-5 and TRBJ1-2; possible D gene TRBD1, 6 bases. V shed 2 bases and J shed 3 bases, with 11 bases lying between them. Germline CDR1 and CDR2: SGHKS and YYEKEE (reference sequence). This CDR3 comprises 14 residues. CDR3: CASSLATGYYGYTF. The CDR3, as DNA: TGTGCCAGCAGCTTAGCTACAGGGTACTATGGCTACACCTTC.

This chain links TRBV10-3 with TRBJ2-7, with D unclear. The length of the CDR3 is 15 residues. The germline gives CDR1 ENHRY, CDR2 SYGVKD. Between the trimmed V and J ends, which lost 0 bases and 3 bases, there was a span of 12 bases. This chain's CDR3 is CAISESISSDYEQYF. The CDR3, as DNA: TGTGCCATCAGTGAGTCGATCTCTAGTGACTACGAGCAGTACTTC.

On this clone itself: Since a much larger clone is just one base distant, this may be a read error. This chain joins TRBV30 and TRBJ1-3; D is unresolved. The V gene's germline CDR1 is GTSNPN and CDR2 SVGIG (reference sequence). The CDR3 is made up of 15 amino acids. Trimming stripped 2 bases from V and 0 bases from J, with 11 bases between. CDR3 region: CAWSRAGVSGNTIYF. DNA for the CDR3: TGTGCCTGGAGTCGCGCGGGAGTCTCTGGAAACACCATATATTTT.

CDR3 DNA sequence: TGTGCCAGCAGCCCCGGGACTAGCGGGCGTCGCTCCTACAATGAGCAGTTCTTC. Its translation is CASSPGTSGRRSYNEQFF. This chain connects TRBV7-9 to TRBJ2-1; 12 bases fit TRBD2. This CDR3 comprises 18 residues. Germline V gene sequence: CDR1 SEHNR, CDR2 FQNEAQ (reference sequence). Trimming took 5 bases from V and 0 from J; bases not matched to a gene: 8.

V gene TRBV18 combines with J gene TRBJ2-3, with TRBD1 matching over 7 bases. Trimming took 3 bases from V and 2 from J; bases not matched to a gene: 5. The germline V gene has CDR1 KGHSH and CDR2 LQKENI. The CDR3 has 15 amino acids. CDR3 in amino acids: CASSPRQGITDTQYF. CDR3 nucleotide sequence: TGTGCCAGCTCACCCCGACAGGGAATCACAGATACGCAGTATTTT.

The V call is TRBV6-1, the J call TRBJ2-5; possible D gene TRBD1, 5 bases. This CDR3 has 13 amino acids. The germline V gene has CDR1 MNHNS and CDR2 SASEGT. V lost 5 bases and J 5 bases, leaving 12 bases between the germline ends. CDR3 region: CASSRRGSETQYF. The DNA of the CDR3 is TGTGCCAGCAGTAGAAGGGGATCGGAGACCCAGTACTTC.

The genes are TRBV6-5 and TRBJ2-1; 7 bases match TRBD2. From germline, CDR1 is MNHEY and CDR2 SVGAGI. This CDR3 region has 13 residues. With V trimmed by 7 bases and J by 8 bases, 8 bases remained unmatched. This chain's CDR3 is CASNRLAGYEQFF. DNA for the CDR3: TGTGCCAGCAATCGACTAGCCGGCTATGAGCAGTTCTTC.

This clone was counted between two and nine times. The rearrangement joins TRBV6-1 to TRBJ1-2; 8 nucleotides align to TRBD1. J gave up 6 bases and V 6 bases, and 6 bases lay outside the gene matches. Germline V lookup: CDR1 MNHNS, CDR2 SASEGT. The CDR3 is 13 amino acids. Here the CDR3 reads CASSNRGVDGYTF. The CDR3 DNA is TGTGCCAGCAGCAACAGGGGGGTCGATGGCTACACCTTC.

This sequence joins TRBV19 and TRBJ1-5; D is unclear. The V gene lost 1 base and the J gene lost 6 bases, with 16 bases spanning the gap. The CDR3 runs 16 residues. Germline V lookup: CDR1 LNHDA, CDR2 SQIVND (reference sequence). The CDR3 loop reads CASSIAKTRAGQPQHF. CDR3 sequence (DNA): TGTGCCAGTAGTATAGCGAAGACCCGAGCGGGTCAGCCCCAGCATTTT.

This clone has ten or more counts. CDR3 DNA: TGTGCCACCAGCAGAGATCAAGGGGGCTCCTACGAGCAGTACTTC. Translated: CATSRDQGGSYEQYF. The V and J genes are TRBV15 and TRBJ2-7; a possible D gene is TRBD1 (6 bases). The CDR3 covers 15 residues. Germline V lookup: CDR1 LNHNV, CDR2 YYDKDF (reference sequence). Trimming cost V 0 bases and J 0 bases, with 9 bases left between them.

V is TRBV5-6 and J is TRBJ2-1, with 7 bases fitting TRBD2. This CDR3 is 16 amino acids long. Trimming cost V 4 bases and J 4 bases; bases outside gene matches: 11. Germline CDR1 reads SGHDT; CDR2 reads YYEEEE. The CDR3 region has the DNA TGTGCCAGCAGCCAGCTCTTTAGCGGGCTTTACAATGAGCAGTTCTTC. Its translation is CASSQLFSGLYNEQFF.

The chain recombines TRBV4-3 with TRBJ2-3; TRBD2 aligns across 9 bases. Germline loops: CDR1 LGHNA, CDR2 YSLEER. The CDR3 totals 19 residues. Trimming at V came to 0 bases and at J to 2 bases, leaving 12 bases not matched to a gene. The CDR3 loop reads CASSQDAPSSGIDTDTQYF. CDR3 DNA sequence: TGCGCCAGCAGCCAAGATGCGCCCTCTAGCGGGATTGACACAGATACGCAGTATTTT.

Only one count was recorded for this clone. This CDR3 is CASSQGVNSNNEQFF. Written as DNA, the CDR3 is TGTGCCAGTAGTCAGGGGGTGAATTCAAACAATGAGCAGTTCTTC. The chain links TRBV19 to TRBJ2-1, with 7 bases that match TRBD1. Germline assignment: CDR1 LNHDA and CDR2 SQIVND (reference sequence). The CDR3 totals 15 residues. The V gene end was trimmed by 5 bases and the J gene end by 5 bases; junction bases not matched to a gene: 9.

The J gene is TRBJ2-5, the V gene TRBV5-1; tentative D call: TRBD1 (6 bases). The V gene's germline CDR1 is SGHRS and CDR2 YFSETQ. Trimming removed 0 bases from V and 2 bases from J, with 11 bases in between. This CDR3 is built from 15 residues. CDR3 residues: CASSLARTAQETQYF. The DNA for the CDR3 is TGCGCCAGCAGCTTGGCTAGGACAGCTCAAGAGACCCAGTACTTC.

V gene TRBV14 combines with J gene TRBJ2-1; perhaps TRBD2 as D (6 bases). Germline V gene data show CDR1 as SGHDN and CDR2 as FVKESK. V was shortened by 0 bases and J by 3 bases, with 12 bases between the two germline ends. The CDR3 sequence is 16 residues long. This CDR3 is CASSQDRGTVYNEQFF. The DNA for the CDR3 is TGTGCCAGCAGCCAAGATCGGGGGACCGTCTACAATGAGCAGTTCTTC.

This chain connects TRBV29-1 to TRBJ1-2; D ambiguous. CDR3 length: 15 residues. The germline V gene encodes CDR1 SQVTM and CDR2 ANQGSEA. V was shortened by 0 bases and J by 7 bases, with 18 bases between the two germline ends. The CDR3 sequence: CSVEDGGRIRGGYTF. In DNA, the CDR3 is TGCAGCGTTGAAGATGGTGGCCGTATCCGCGGTGGCTACACCTTC.

V gene TRBV4-3 combines with J gene TRBJ2-1; D gene ambiguous. V was clipped by 0 bases and J by 2 bases, with 8 bases between them. The germline V gene has CDR1 LGHNA and CDR2 YSLEER. This CDR3 has 15 residues. The DNA of the CDR3 is TGCGCCAGCAGCCAAGAGTTACAGACCTACAATGAGCAGTTCTTC. It specifies CASSQELQTYNEQFF.

The chain is built from TRBV6-4 and TRBJ2-2; no reliable D call. Trimming removed 3 bases at V and 7 bases at J, with 12 bases between. Germline CDR1 and CDR2: MRHNA and SNTAGT. This CDR3 has 14 residues. The CDR3 protein is CASSESSYGGELFF. The CDR3 DNA is TGTGCCAGCAGTGAGTCCAGTTATGGCGGGGAGCTGTTTTTT.

This clone was detected only a few times. The chain has TRBV18 and TRBJ1-1; D is undetermined. CDR1 and CDR2 (germline): KGHSH, LQKENI. CDR3 size: 14 residues. V shed 2 bases and J shed 8 bases, with 15 bases lying between them. In nucleotides, the CDR3 is TGTGCCAGCTCACCATCGTATTTTGCGGGGGAAGCTTTCTTT. Translated, it gives CASSPSYFAGEAFF.

The chain couples TRBV6-6 to TRBJ1-1; D gene ambiguous. This CDR3 is 13 amino acids long. Trimming pared 8 bases from V and 2 bases from J, leaving 12 bases between. Per germline, CDR1 MNHNY and CDR2 SVGAGI (reference sequence). The CDR3 sequence: CASQISPNTEAFF. For the CDR3, the DNA is TGTGCCAGCCAGATTAGCCCAAACACTGAAGCTTTCTTT.